These 32 T cell receptor beta chains originate from one sample sequenced in a study of PD-1 blockade in classical Hodgkin lymphoma. Sequencing used immunoSEQ multiplex PCR; TCRdb keeps in-frame clones, though not all of them. The sample has 90,000 to 130,000 clones; roughly nine tenths are singletons. Every patient had relapsed following autologous stem cell transplantation, and cohorts differed in brentuximab vedotin exposure. This specimen consisted of peripheral blood mononuclear cells (PBMCs), obtained before the second cycle of nivolumab. These receptors came from a human donor with classical Hodgkin lymphoma.

V is TRBV21-1 and J is TRBJ1-1; TRBD1, as called in the table, went unchecked against the DNA. TRBV21-1 constitutes a pseudogene. This CDR3 region has 17 residues. CDR3 nucleotides: TGTGCCAGCAGCAAAGAGGGGCCGGACAGGGCGGTCACTGAAGCTTTCTTT. Residues: CASSKEGPDRAVTEAFF.

The chain has TRBV18 and TRBJ2-1, with 14 bases aligning to TRBD2. Germline V lookup: CDR1 KGHSH, CDR2 LQKENI. V lost 4 bases, J lost 8 bases, and 10 bases stayed unmatched. CDR3 length: 17 residues. This chain's CDR3 is CASSLVKGLAGVDEQFF. The CDR3 DNA follows: TGTGCCAGCTCACTGGTGAAGGGACTAGCGGGAGTTGATGAGCAGTTCTTC.

The chain recombines TRBV19 with TRBJ1-5; 7 bases agree with TRBD1. This CDR3 has 15 residues. V lost 6 bases and J lost 8; bases outside the gene matches: 13. Germline values: CDR1 LNHDA, CDR2 SQIVND (reference sequence). The CDR3 here is CASRLWSLQGKPQHF. Here the CDR3 DNA reads TGTGCCAGTAGACTGTGGTCATTACAGGGGAAGCCCCAGCATTTT.

The gene calls are TRBV13 and TRBJ2-7, with D perhaps TRBD2 (6 bases). The CDR3 length is 17 residues. V lost 0 bases and J lost 2, with 17 bases in between. The V gene's germline CDR1 is PRHDT and CDR2 FYEKMQ (reference sequence). CDR3 bases: TGTGCCAGCAGCTTAGGCACATTGGAGGGATTAACCTACGAGCAGTACTTC. Amino acid sequence: CASSLGTLEGLTYEQYF.

The V and J genes are TRBV30 and TRBJ1-1; tentatively, D is TRBD1 (5 bases). The CDR3 is made up of 14 amino acids. Germline CDR1 reads GTSNPN; CDR2 reads SVGIG (reference sequence). Deletions cut 3 bases from V and 5 bases from J, with 16 bases between. In DNA, the CDR3 is TGTGCCTGGAGCCGGGGCGGGGGAAGGACTGAAGCTTTCTTT. As protein: CAWSRGGGRTEAFF.

In DNA form, the CDR3 reads TGCGCCAGCAGCCGGATCGGACAGGGAAAGGGATCCTACGAGCAGTACTTC. It yields the protein CASSRIGQGKGSYEQYF. The chain combines TRBV4-1 with TRBJ2-7, with 8 bases aligning to TRBD1. Germline V lookup: CDR1 MGHRA, CDR2 YSYEKL. This CDR3 spans 17 amino acids. V shed 4 bases, J shed 1 base, and the junction held 12 bases outside the gene matches.

The chain links TRBV28 to TRBJ1-1; tentative D call: TRBD1 (6 bases). With 7 bases removed from V and 0 bases from J, the gap between germline ends came to 15 bases. This CDR3 spans 15 amino acids. Germline V gene lookup returns CDR1 MDHEN and CDR2 SYDVKM. Here the CDR3 reads CASMGGQNMNTEAFF. DNA for the CDR3: TGTGCCAGCATGGGGGGGCAGAACATGAACACTGAAGCTTTCTTT.

The chain employs TRBV28 and TRBJ1-2, with 12 bases that match TRBD1. The J segment lost 6 bases and the V segment lost 7 bases, leaving 9 bases of the junction unmatched. Germline CDR1 MDHEN, CDR2 SYDVKM. The CDR3 contains 15 residues. The CDR3 region is CASIPGDRGRDGYTF. The DNA of the CDR3 is TGTGCCAGCATCCCTGGGGACAGGGGGCGGGATGGCTACACCTTC.

The rearrangement links TRBV28 to TRBJ2-7; 9 bases are shared with TRBD1. This CDR3 contains 14 residues. J was trimmed by 3 bases and V by 1 base; bases with no gene match: 1. Germline values: CDR1 MDHEN, CDR2 SYDVKM. This chain's CDR3 is CASSLLGQGYEQYF. In DNA, the CDR3 is TGTGCCAGCAGTTTATTGGGACAGGGCTACGAGCAGTACTTC.

The V gene is TRBV7-2, the J gene TRBJ2-7; D is undetermined. CDR3 length: 12 residues. V was cut by 4 bases and J by 0 bases, with 4 bases left in between. Germline lookup yields CDR1 SGHTA and CDR2 FQGNSA. CDR3 in amino acids: CASSSSSYEQYF. CDR3 coding DNA: TGTGCCAGCAGCTCTAGCTCCTACGAGCAGTACTTC.

The chain is built from TRBV27 and TRBJ1-2, with D unclear. The CDR3 has 15 amino acids. V dropped 0 bases and J dropped 2 bases, with 10 bases sitting between them. Germline CDR1 MNHEY, CDR2 SMNVEV (reference sequence). The CDR3 nucleotides are TGTGCCAGCAGTTTATCAACAGAAAACAACTATGGCTACACCTTC. This encodes CASSLSTENNYGYTF.

This chain joins TRBV5-1 and TRBJ2-3, with D possibly TRBD1 on 7 matching bases. V lost 6 bases to trimming and J lost 4 bases, with 12 bases between them. The germline gives CDR1 SGHRS, CDR2 YFSETQ. The CDR3 loop spans 13 amino acids. CDR3 loop: CASMEGAADTQYF. The DNA for the CDR3 is TGCGCCAGCATGGAGGGGGCTGCAGATACGCAGTATTTT.

The gene calls are TRBV7-2 and TRBJ2-2, with D perhaps matching TRBD2 (5 bases). V lost 5 bases to trimming and J lost 0 bases, with 13 bases between them. The CDR3 totals 16 residues. Per the germline V gene, CDR1 is SGHTA and CDR2 is FQGNSA. In DNA, the CDR3 is TGTGCCAGCAGCCCCGTGGCGGGTACGAACACCGGGGAGCTGTTTTTT. It encodes CASSPVAGTNTGELFF.

The gene calls are TRBV4-1 and TRBJ1-1; 8 bases fit TRBD1. This CDR3 is built from 15 residues. With V trimmed by 4 bases and J by 5 bases, 9 bases remained unmatched. The germline gives CDR1 MGHRA, CDR2 YSYEKL. This CDR3 is CASSPIQGVGTEAFF. The DNA of the CDR3 is TGCGCCAGCAGCCCCATACAGGGGGTCGGGACTGAAGCTTTCTTT.

The chain is built from TRBV11-3 and TRBJ2-1; D is possibly TRBD1 (6 bases). V was clipped by 5 bases and J by 8 bases, with 10 bases between them. There are 12 residues in the CDR3. In germline, CDR1 is SGHNT, CDR2 YENEEA. CDR3 residues: CASSTSGDEQFF. Here the CDR3 DNA reads TGTGCCAGCAGCACATCAGGGGATGAGCAGTTCTTC.

The chain is built from TRBV27 and TRBJ2-7; TRBD2 matches 7 bases. The CDR3 totals 13 residues. V lost 9 bases to trimming and J lost 0 bases; unmatched junction nucleotides: 5. In germline, CDR1 is MNHEY, CDR2 SMNVEV (reference sequence). Here the CDR3 DNA reads TGTGCCAGTGGACTAGGGGCCTCCTACGAGCAGTACTTC. Protein: CASGLGASYEQYF.

This chain connects TRBV11-3 to TRBJ2-7; D is tentatively TRBD1 or TRBD2 (6 bases each). Trimming took off 5 bases at V and 5 bases at J, with 19 bases between the two ends. Germline-derived CDR1 and CDR2 are SGHNT and YENEEA. This CDR3 comprises 15 residues. The DNA of the CDR3 is TGTGCCAGCAGCCGCGTGGGGGGCGCATTCGACGAGCAGTACTTC. It translates to CASSRVGGAFDEQYF.

V usage is TRBV19 and J usage is TRBJ2-3; 9 bases agree with TRBD2. Germline V gene data show CDR1 as LNHDA and CDR2 as SQIVND (reference sequence). The V and J ends lost 10 bases and 3 bases, in that order; junction bases with no gene match: 5. The CDR3 contains 13 residues. CDR3 sequence: CATGLASTDTQYF. DNA of the CDR3: TGTGCCACCGGACTAGCGTCGACAGATACGCAGTATTTT.

V and J are TRBV2 and TRBJ2-2; TRBD1 agrees at 9 bases. The CDR3 length is 15 residues. The J segment lost 3 bases and the V segment lost 5 bases, leaving 4 bases of the junction unmatched. Germline V gene sequence: CDR1 SNHLY, CDR2 FYNNEI. CDR3 bases: TGTGCCAGCAGTCGGGGACAGGGCTACACCGGGGAGCTGTTTTTT. Its translation: CASSRGQGYTGELFF.

The chain recombines TRBV19 with TRBJ1-1; D call uncertain. The CDR3 runs 13 residues. Germline V gene data show CDR1 as LNHDA and CDR2 as SQIVND (reference sequence). Trimming left V 3 bases short and J 1 base short, with 6 bases between. CDR3 bases: TGTGCCAGTAGTATGTGGGGGAACACTGAAGCTTTCTTT. Protein: CASSMWGNTEAFF.

The chain recombines TRBV29-1 with TRBJ1-2, with D unclear. This CDR3 spans 16 amino acids. The germline CDR1 and CDR2 sequences are SQVTM and ANQGSEA. With 4 bases removed from V and 4 bases from J, the gap between germline ends came to 22 bases. Here the CDR3 reads CSVVWTTIGSSYGYTF. For the CDR3, the DNA is TGCAGCGTTGTCTGGACTACCATTGGCTCGAGCTATGGCTACACCTTC.

This rearrangement joins TRBV25-1 to TRBJ1-1; D perhaps matches TRBD1 (5 bases). V lost 4 bases and J lost 8, with 17 bases in between. CDR1 and CDR2 (germline): MGHDK, SYGVNS. CDR3 length: 14 residues. The CDR3 spells CASSASVRGGEAFF. As DNA, the CDR3 is TGTGCCAGCAGTGCCTCAGTTCGGGGGGGAGAAGCTTTCTTT. Together with reference TRBV25-1 and TRBJ1-1, the CDR3 gives the full variable domain: EADIYQTPRYLVIGTGKKITLECSQTMGHDKMYWYQQDPGMELHLIHYSYGVNSTEKGDLSSESTVSRIRTEHFPLTLESARPSHTSQYLCASSASVRGGEAFFGQGTRLTVV.

The chain joins TRBV7-9 to TRBJ2-2; 7 bases map to TRBD2. This CDR3 has 19 amino acids. Trimming cost V 1 base and J 4 bases; bases outside gene matches: 15. CDR1 and CDR2 from the germline V gene are SEHNR and FQNEAQ (reference sequence). CDR3 in DNA: TGTGCCAGCAGCTTAGATTACCCGCTCGCGGGAGCACTCACCGGGGAGCTGTTTTTT. This encodes CASSLDYPLAGALTGELFF.

The table lists this clone with a few counts. J is TRBJ2-1 and V is TRBV4-1; D call uncertain. CDR3 length equals 17 residues. CDR1 is MGHRA, CDR2 YSYEKL, per germline. Trimming pared 1 base from V and 6 bases from J, leaving 19 bases between. The CDR3 loop is CASSQGYSRYRGNEQFF. In nucleotides, the CDR3 is TGCGCCAGCAGCCAAGGGTACAGTCGGTATCGAGGCAATGAGCAGTTCTTC.

The genes are TRBV18 and TRBJ2-5; perhaps D is TRBD1 or TRBD2 (6 bases each). V lost 2 bases, J lost 5 bases, and 18 bases lay in between. CDR3 size: 16 residues. Germline values: CDR1 KGHSH, CDR2 LQKENI. This CDR3 reads CASSPGSRGGHETQYF. As DNA, the CDR3 is TGTGCCAGCTCACCAGGATCCAGGGGAGGACACGAGACCCAGTACTTC.

CDR3 in amino acids: CASSLGTAAYEQYF. CDR3 coding DNA: TGTGCCAGCAGCTTAGGGACAGCAGCCTACGAGCAGTACTTC. The rearrangement uses TRBV7-9 and TRBJ2-7, with D perhaps TRBD1 (6 bases). Per germline, CDR1 SEHNR and CDR2 FQNEAQ (reference sequence). Trimming shortened V by 1 base and J by 2 bases, and 9 bases separated the two germline ends. The CDR3 has 14 amino acids.

The chain is built from TRBV7-7 and TRBJ2-1; D is undetermined. The CDR3 sequence is 13 residues long. V lost 1 base, J lost 7 bases, and 8 bases lay in between. Germline V gene data show CDR1 as SSHAT and CDR2 as FNYEAQ (reference sequence). In DNA form, the CDR3 reads TGTGCCAGCAGCTTAGACCCCGGGAATGAGCAGTTCTTC. Residues: CASSLDPGNEQFF.

This chain links TRBV18 with TRBJ2-3; D uncertain. Trimming took off 4 bases at V and 1 base at J, with 0 bases between the two ends. Per the germline V gene, CDR1 is KGHSH and CDR2 is LQKENI. The CDR3 has 11 amino acids. The CDR3 loop is CASSRTDTQYF. The CDR3 DNA sequence: TGTGCCAGCTCACGCACAGATACGCAGTATTTT.

V gene TRBV29-1 combines with J gene TRBJ2-4; 7 nucleotides align to TRBD2. This CDR3 contains 13 residues. CDR1 and CDR2 (germline): SQVTM, ANQGSEA. The ends lost 6 bases at V and 2 bases at J; junction bases unmatched: 4. The CDR3 reads CSVVTSPKNIQYF. The CDR3 DNA is TGCAGCGTCGTGACTAGCCCCAAAAACATTCAGTACTTC.

This chain links TRBV7-2 with TRBJ2-1, with D possibly matching TRBD2 (6 bases). The CDR3 extends over 15 amino acids. Looked up from germline, CDR1 is SGHTA and CDR2 is FQGNSA. Trimming left V 1 base short and J 3 bases short, with 10 bases between. The CDR3, as DNA: TGTGCCAGCAGCTTAGTGGCTAGCGACTACAATGAGCAGTTCTTC. This sequence encodes CASSLVASDYNEQFF.

V usage is TRBV19 and J usage is TRBJ1-1; no clear D gene. The V end lost 6 bases, the J end lost 5 bases, and 7 bases lay between the germline ends. CDR1 and CDR2 (germline): LNHDA, SQIVND (reference sequence). The CDR3 has 11 amino acids. DNA for the CDR3: TGTGCCAGTAGGATGGGGACTGAAGCTTTCTTT. As protein: CASRMGTEAFF.

The chain links TRBV7-2 to TRBJ1-1, with D possibly being TRBD1 (5 bases). Looked up from germline, CDR1 is SGHTA and CDR2 is FQGNSA. The ends were cut back, 5 bases at V and 5 bases at J, with 12 bases in the middle. The CDR3 is 13 residues long. CDR3 sequence: CASSATRVTEAFF. CDR3 coding DNA: TGTGCCAGCAGCGCAACCAGGGTAACTGAAGCTTTCTTT. Looking up the rest from reference TRBV7-2 and TRBJ1-1 gives the full variable domain: GAGVSQSPSNKVTEKGKDVELRCDPISGHTALYWYRQSLGQGLEFLIYFQGNSAPDKSGLPSDRFSAERTGGSVSTLTIQRTQQEDSAVYLCASSATRVTEAFFGQGTRLTVV.